This TCR beta chain originates from a study of blood T cells in healthy people across ages. General observations from the study: Aged donors had fewer naive CD4+ cells and lower diversity than long-lived donors. Diversity was estimated from one million T cells, and these estimates were considered underestimates.

The use of a sample-barcoded 5' primer and a J-beta primer mix characterized a second PCR of about 7 to 12 cycles. MiXCR, run by TCRdb on the 5' RACE reads, gives a single entry per CDR3 protein. The table includes 630,000 or so distinct CDR3 sequences, approximately 30% detected once. As concerns this clonotype: Its antigen remains unknown.

This CDR3 comprises 18 residues. V shed 0 bases and J shed 2 bases, with 20 bases lying between them. Germline V gene data show CDR1 as SGHRS and CDR2 as YFSETQ. This chain connects TRBV5-1 to TRBJ1-1; D is unclear. This clonotype was sampled from a woman at least 80 years old in good health. The specimen was blood. The CDR3 coding sequence is TGCGCCAGCAGCTTGGCCGGGAGGGCAAACAGAGTAAACACTGAAGCTTTCTTT. Its translation: CASSLAGRANRVNTEAFF.